Each of the 18 T cell receptor beta chains below was sequenced from the same sample in a study of blood T cells in healthy people across ages. A J-beta primer mix and a sample-barcoded 5' primer were used in a second PCR of about 7 to 12 cycles. TCRdb passed the 5' RACE reads through MiXCR, listing each CDR3 protein once. The table includes 750,000 to 950,000 distinct CDR3 sequences, roughly 26% detected once. These data were also reused for a study on T cells of mothers and their children.

The sequencing sample was made of blood. These TCRs come from a boy aged 10-17 years in good health.

This CDR3 is CSASTQADSNQPQHF. In DNA, the CDR3 is TGCAGTGCTAGCACCCAGGCCGATAGCAATCAGCCCCAGCATTTT. The chain has TRBV20-1 and TRBJ1-5; D is ambiguous. CDR3 length: 15 amino acids. Germline V lookup: CDR1 DFQATT, CDR2 SNEGSKA (reference sequence). Trimming stripped 3 bases from V and 0 bases from J, with 12 bases between.

This clonotype was seen a handful of times. This chain uses TRBV12-3 or TRBV12-4 with TRBJ1-4; D possibly corresponds to TRBD1 (6 bases). The CDR3 sequence is 15 residues long. V shed 5 bases and J shed 0 bases, with 10 bases lying between them. The CDR3 nucleotides read TGTGCCAGCAGTAAAACAGGGACAACTAATGAAAAACTGTTTTTT. Its protein is CASSKTGTTNEKLFF.

The chain links TRBV24-1 to TRBJ2-5, with 8 nucleotides matching TRBD1. The CDR3 consists of 15 residues. V lost 4 bases, J lost 3 bases, and 6 bases stayed unmatched. CDR1 is KGHDR and CDR2 is SFDVKD in the germline V gene. The CDR3 spells CATSEGTGREETQYF. The CDR3 region has the DNA TGTGCCACCAGTGAAGGGACAGGCCGGGAAGAGACCCAGTACTTC.

This clonotype has more than one count but fewer than ten. The chain uses TRBV7-9 and TRBJ1-1, with D possibly being TRBD1 (6 bases). Germline V gives CDR1 SEHNR, CDR2 FQNEAQ (reference sequence). V was clipped by 7 bases and J by 5 bases, with 17 bases between them. This CDR3 is built from 14 residues. CDR3 sequence: CASILSTGRTEAFF. The DNA for the CDR3 is TGTGCCAGCATCCTCTCGACAGGACGGACTGAAGCTTTCTTT.

Only a few counts were recorded for this clonotype. The rearrangement uses TRBV12-3 or TRBV12-4 and TRBJ2-1; perhaps TRBD1 as D (6 bases). V was trimmed by 6 bases and J by 2 bases, leaving 14 bases between them. The CDR3 extends over 15 amino acids. The CDR3 DNA follows: TGTGCCAGCAGCTTAAGACAGGCCCCCTACAATGAGCAGTTCTTC. The encoded protein is CASSLRQAPYNEQFF.

As DNA, the CDR3 is TGCGCCAGCAGCTTGGTAGCGGGGGCGAAAGATACGCAGTATTTT. Translating it yields CASSLVAGAKDTQYF. The chain uses TRBV5-1 and TRBJ2-3; TRBD2 agrees at 9 bases. The V gene's germline CDR1 is SGHRS and CDR2 YFSETQ. V shed 0 bases, J shed 5 bases, and the junction held 4 bases outside the gene matches. The CDR3 covers 15 residues.

This clonotype was observed a few times. The chain couples TRBV7-9 to TRBJ1-5; unclear D gene. The CDR3 is made up of 14 amino acids. V was cut by 6 bases and J by 2 bases, with 11 bases left in between. The germline CDR1 and CDR2 sequences are SEHNR and FQNEAQ (reference sequence). The CDR3 here is CASSFSGGNQPQHF. CDR3 DNA: TGTGCCAGCAGTTTTAGCGGAGGCAATCAGCCCCAGCATTTT.

This chain links TRBV20-1 with TRBJ2-4; D may be TRBD2 (5 bases). The germline V gene has CDR1 DFQATT and CDR2 SNEGSKA (reference sequence). Trimming shortened V by 5 bases and J by 8 bases, and 22 bases separated the two germline ends. This CDR3 comprises 15 residues. The CDR3 here is CSAPNSVTSGYIQYF. DNA of the CDR3: TGCAGTGCTCCCAACTCCGTCACTAGTGGGTACATTCAGTACTTC.

This chain joins TRBV24-1 and TRBJ2-2; D remains ambiguous. Germline CDR1 KGHDR, CDR2 SFDVKD. This CDR3 comprises 15 residues. V was clipped by 0 bases and J by 1 base, with 5 bases between them. The CDR3 protein is CATSDLIVNTGELFF. The CDR3 coding sequence is TGTGCCACCAGTGATTTGATAGTGAACACCGGGGAGCTGTTTTTT.

This clonotype was observed a handful of times. J is TRBJ2-5 and V is TRBV20-1, with D tentatively TRBD2 (5 bases). CDR1 is DFQATT and CDR2 is SNEGSKA in the germline V gene (reference sequence). V was cut by 3 bases and J by 7 bases, with 9 bases left in between. The CDR3 is 11 residues long. Here the CDR3 reads CSARAGGTQYF. CDR3 bases: TGCAGTGCTAGGGCCGGAGGGACCCAGTACTTC.

This clonotype was detected once. The chain combines TRBV2 with TRBJ1-6; 7 nucleotides agree with TRBD1. Germline assignment: CDR1 SNHLY and CDR2 FYNNEI. CDR3 length equals 14 residues. J lost 5 bases, V lost 4 bases, and 2 bases had no gene match. The CDR3: CASSGQGNNSPLHF. In DNA form, the CDR3 reads TGTGCCAGCAGTGGACAGGGTAATAATTCACCCCTCCACTTT.

The rearrangement links TRBV3-1 to TRBJ1-4; D unclear. This CDR3 has 15 residues. V shed 4 bases and J shed 7 bases, with 16 bases lying between them. Per the germline V gene, CDR1 is LGHDT and CDR2 is YNNKEL (reference sequence). The CDR3 here is CASSPLLGLGEKLFF. The CDR3 region has the DNA TGTGCCAGCAGCCCGTTGCTCGGCCTGGGTGAAAAACTGTTTTTT.

The gene calls are TRBV6-1 and TRBJ2-7; TRBD1 matches at 10 bases. The CDR3 spans 15 residues. Losses at the gene ends were 6 bases for V and 3 bases for J; bases not matched to a gene: 8. From germline, CDR1 is MNHNS and CDR2 SASEGT. The CDR3 protein is CASRTPGQGIYEQYF. The CDR3 coding sequence is TGTGCCAGCAGGACGCCGGGACAGGGGATCTACGAGCAGTACTTC.

This clonotype appeared a few times. V gene TRBV24-1 combines with J gene TRBJ2-7, with TRBD1 matching over 9 bases. The CDR3 totals 18 residues. The junction had 9 bases not matched to a gene; V was cut back by 0 bases and J by 1 base. The V gene's germline CDR1 is KGHDR and CDR2 SFDVKD. CDR3 nucleotides: TGTGCCACCAGTGATTTGCCCGGGACAGGGCATGGATCCTACGAGCAGTACTTC. Translation: CATSDLPGTGHGSYEQYF.

V usage is TRBV3-1 and J usage is TRBJ1-5; the match to TRBD1 covers 8 bases. Germline V CDR1 and CDR2: LGHDT, YNNKEL (reference sequence). J lost 3 bases, V lost 2 bases, and 3 bases had no gene match. The CDR3 runs 15 residues. CDR3 loop: CASSQSGGDNQPQHF. In nucleotides, the CDR3 is TGTGCCAGCAGCCAATCAGGGGGCGACAATCAGCCCCAGCATTTT. The variable domain in full, completed from reference TRBV3-1 and TRBJ1-5, reads DTAVSQTPKYLVTQMGNDKSIKCEQNLGHDTMYWYKQDSKKFLKIMFSYNNKELIINETVPNRFSPKSPDKAHLNLHINSLELGDSAVYFCASSQSGGDNQPQHFGDGTRLSIL.

J is TRBJ2-4 and V is TRBV3-1, with D perhaps matching TRBD1 or TRBD2 (5 bases each). The germline V gene has CDR1 LGHDT and CDR2 YNNKEL (reference sequence). The V end was cut by 1 base, the J end by 5 bases, with 12 bases between. The CDR3 runs to 15 residues. This CDR3 is CASSQVARDENIQYF. The CDR3 nucleotides read TGTGCCAGCAGCCAAGTTGCCAGGGACGAAAACATTCAGTACTTC.

The rearrangement uses TRBV12-3 or TRBV12-4 and TRBJ2-3; TRBD2 is a possible D gene (5 bases). This CDR3 region has 13 residues. V dropped 5 bases and J dropped 4 bases, with 10 bases sitting between them. This CDR3 reads CASSIGRADTQYF. In nucleotides, the CDR3 is TGTGCCAGCAGTATAGGGAGAGCAGATACGCAGTATTTT.

This clonotype was seen a handful of times. The J gene is TRBJ2-5, the V gene TRBV4-1, with D perhaps given as TRBD1 or TRBD2 (5 bases each). CDR1 MGHRA and CDR2 YSYEKL come from the germline V gene. The CDR3 is 16 amino acids. The germline V and J ends were trimmed by 4 bases and 2 bases, with 17 bases remaining between them. CDR3 sequence reads: CASSPYTQGGQETQYF. The CDR3 nucleotides read TGCGCCAGCAGCCCGTATACCCAGGGCGGGCAAGAGACCCAGTACTTC.